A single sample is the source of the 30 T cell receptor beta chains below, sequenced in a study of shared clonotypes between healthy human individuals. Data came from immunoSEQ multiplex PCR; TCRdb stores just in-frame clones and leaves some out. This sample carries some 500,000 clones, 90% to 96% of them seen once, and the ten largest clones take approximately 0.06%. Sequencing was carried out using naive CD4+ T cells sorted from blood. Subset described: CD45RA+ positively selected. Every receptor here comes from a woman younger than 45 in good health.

Written as DNA, the CDR3 is TGTGCCAGCACGAGGCAGGGAGGGAGGCAGCCCCAGCATTTT. Protein sequence: CASTRQGGRQPQHF. The chain joins TRBV28 to TRBJ1-5; TRBD1 might be the D (5 bases). V lost 7 bases to trimming and J lost 7 bases, with 17 bases between them. Germline V gene data show CDR1 as MDHEN and CDR2 as SYDVKM. The CDR3 sequence is 14 residues long. The variable domain in full, completed from reference TRBV28 and TRBJ1-5, reads DVKVTQSSRYLVKRTGEKVFLECVQDMDHENMFWYRQDPGLGLRLIYFSYDVKMKEKGDIPEGYSVSREKKERFSLILESASTNQTSMYLCASTRQGGRQPQHFGDGTRLSIL.

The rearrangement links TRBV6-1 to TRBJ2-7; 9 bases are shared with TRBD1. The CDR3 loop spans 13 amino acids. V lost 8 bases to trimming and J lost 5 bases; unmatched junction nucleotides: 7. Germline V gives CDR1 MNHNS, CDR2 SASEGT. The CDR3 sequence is CASRHRGQHEQYF. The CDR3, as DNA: TGTGCCAGCCGTCACAGGGGGCAACACGAGCAGTACTTC.

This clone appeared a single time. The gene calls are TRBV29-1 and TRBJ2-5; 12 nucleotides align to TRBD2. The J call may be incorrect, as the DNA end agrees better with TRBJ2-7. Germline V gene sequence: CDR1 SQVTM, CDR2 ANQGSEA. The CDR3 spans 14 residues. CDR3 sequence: CSVLLAGGRNEQYF. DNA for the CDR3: TGCAGCGTCCTCCTAGCGGGAGGGAGGAACGAGCAGTACTTC.

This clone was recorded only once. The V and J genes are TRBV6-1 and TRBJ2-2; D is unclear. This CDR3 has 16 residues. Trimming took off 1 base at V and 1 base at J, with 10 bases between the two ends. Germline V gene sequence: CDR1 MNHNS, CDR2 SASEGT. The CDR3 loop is CASSEGGGVNTGELFF. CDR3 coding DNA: TGTGCCAGCAGTGAAGGTGGTGGCGTGAACACCGGGGAGCTGTTTTTT.

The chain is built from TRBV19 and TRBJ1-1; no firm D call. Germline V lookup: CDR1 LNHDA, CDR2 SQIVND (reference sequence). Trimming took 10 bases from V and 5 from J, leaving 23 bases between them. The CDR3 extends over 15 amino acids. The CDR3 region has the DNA TGTGCCACCAAAGCATGGGGTAGGCGGCAAACTGAAGCTTTCTTT. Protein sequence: CATKAWGRRQTEAFF.

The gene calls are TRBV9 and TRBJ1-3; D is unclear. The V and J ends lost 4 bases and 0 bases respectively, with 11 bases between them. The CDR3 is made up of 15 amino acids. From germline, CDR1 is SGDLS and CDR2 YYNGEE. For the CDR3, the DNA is TGTGCCAGCAGCCCCAGGTCCTTCTCTGGAAACACCATATATTTT. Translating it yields CASSPRSFSGNTIYF.

The CDR3 region has the DNA TGCGCCAGCAGCCCCCCGGGGAACACTGAAGCTTTCTTT. It translates to CASSPPGNTEAFF. The chain uses TRBV5-1 and TRBJ1-1; D gene uncertain. Germline CDR1 reads SGHRS; CDR2 reads YFSETQ. CDR3 length: 13 residues. With 4 bases removed from V and 1 base from J, the gap between germline ends came to 8 bases.

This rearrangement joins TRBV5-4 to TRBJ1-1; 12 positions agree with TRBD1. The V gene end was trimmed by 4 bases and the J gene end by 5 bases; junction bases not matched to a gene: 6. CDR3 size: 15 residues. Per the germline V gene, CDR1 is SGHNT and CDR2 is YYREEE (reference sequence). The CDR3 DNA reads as TGTGCCAGCAGCACGGGACAGGGGGCAAGGACTGAAGCTTTCTTT. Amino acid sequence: CASSTGQGARTEAFF.

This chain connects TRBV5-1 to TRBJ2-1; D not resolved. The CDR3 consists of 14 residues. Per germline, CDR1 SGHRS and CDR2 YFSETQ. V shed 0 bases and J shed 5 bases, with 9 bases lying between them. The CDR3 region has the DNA TGCGCCAGCAGCTTGGTGCCCATCGACAATGAGCAGTTCTTC. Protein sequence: CASSLVPIDNEQFF.

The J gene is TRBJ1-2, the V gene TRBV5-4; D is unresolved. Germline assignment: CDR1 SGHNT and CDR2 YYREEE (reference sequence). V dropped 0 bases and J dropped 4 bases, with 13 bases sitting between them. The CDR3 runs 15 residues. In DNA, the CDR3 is TGTGCCAGCAGCTTGGCTGAAAAGGCCGTCTATGGCTACACCTTC. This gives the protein CASSLAEKAVYGYTF.

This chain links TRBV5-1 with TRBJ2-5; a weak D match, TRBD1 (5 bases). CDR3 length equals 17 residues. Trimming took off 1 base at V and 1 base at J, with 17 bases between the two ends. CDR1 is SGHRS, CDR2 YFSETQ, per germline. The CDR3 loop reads CASSLSRQSTLQETQYF. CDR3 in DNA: TGCGCCAGCAGCTTGTCGCGACAGTCAACCCTCCAAGAGACCCAGTACTTC.

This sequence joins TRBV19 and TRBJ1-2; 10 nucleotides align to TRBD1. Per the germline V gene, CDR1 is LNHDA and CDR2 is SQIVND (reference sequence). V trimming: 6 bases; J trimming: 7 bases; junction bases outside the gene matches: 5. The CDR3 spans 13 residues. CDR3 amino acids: CASRTDRGSGYTF. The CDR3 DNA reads TGTGCCAGTAGGACGGACAGGGGGTCTGGCTACACCTTC.

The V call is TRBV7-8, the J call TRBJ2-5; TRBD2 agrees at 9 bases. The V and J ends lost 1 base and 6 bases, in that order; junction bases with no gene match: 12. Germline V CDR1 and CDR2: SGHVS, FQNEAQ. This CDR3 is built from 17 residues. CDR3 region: CASSLGFLAGVWKTQYF. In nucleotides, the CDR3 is TGTGCCAGCAGCTTAGGTTTTTTAGCGGGAGTTTGGAAGACCCAGTACTTC.

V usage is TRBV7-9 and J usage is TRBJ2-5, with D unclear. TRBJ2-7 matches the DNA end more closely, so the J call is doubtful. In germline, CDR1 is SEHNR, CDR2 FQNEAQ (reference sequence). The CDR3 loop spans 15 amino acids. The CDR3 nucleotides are TGTGCCAGCAGCTTAGAGGCACACCAGTACTACGAGCAGTACTTC. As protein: CASSLEAHQYYEQYF.

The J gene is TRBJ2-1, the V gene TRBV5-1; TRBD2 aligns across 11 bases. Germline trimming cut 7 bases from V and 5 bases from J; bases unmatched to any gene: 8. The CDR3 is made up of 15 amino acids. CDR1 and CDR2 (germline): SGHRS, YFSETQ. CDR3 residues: CASQALAGVNNEQFF. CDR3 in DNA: TGCGCCAGCCAAGCACTAGCGGGAGTCAACAATGAGCAGTTCTTC.

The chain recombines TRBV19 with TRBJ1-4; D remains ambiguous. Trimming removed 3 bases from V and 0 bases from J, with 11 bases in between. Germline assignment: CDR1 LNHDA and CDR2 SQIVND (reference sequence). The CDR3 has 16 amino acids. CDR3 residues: CASSITWQTTNEKLFF. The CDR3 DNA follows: TGTGCCAGTAGTATTACGTGGCAGACAACTAATGAAAAACTGTTTTTT. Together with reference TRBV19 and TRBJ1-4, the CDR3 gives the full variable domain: DGGITQSPKYLFRKEGQNVTLSCEQNLNHDAMYWYRQDPGQGLRLIYYSQIVNDFQKGDIAEGYSVSREKKESFPLTVTSAQKNPTAFYLCASSITWQTTNEKLFFGSGTQLSVL.

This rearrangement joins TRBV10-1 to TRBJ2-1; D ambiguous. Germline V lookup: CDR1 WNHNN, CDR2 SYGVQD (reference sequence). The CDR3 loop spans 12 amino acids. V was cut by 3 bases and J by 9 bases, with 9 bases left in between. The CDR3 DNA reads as TGCGCCAGCAGTGATCCCGGATCTGAGCAGTTCTTC. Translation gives CASSDPGSEQFF.

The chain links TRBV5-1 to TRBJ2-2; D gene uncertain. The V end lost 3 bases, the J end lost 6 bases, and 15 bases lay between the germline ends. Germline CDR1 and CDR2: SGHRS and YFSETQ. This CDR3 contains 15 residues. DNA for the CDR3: TGCGCCAGCAGCTCTGCTTGGTTTTCGGCCGGGGAGCTGTTTTTT. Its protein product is CASSSAWFSAGELFF.

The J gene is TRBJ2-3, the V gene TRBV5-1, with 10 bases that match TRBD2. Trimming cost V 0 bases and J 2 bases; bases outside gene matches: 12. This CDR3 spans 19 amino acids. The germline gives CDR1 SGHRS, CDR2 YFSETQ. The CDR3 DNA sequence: TGCGCCAGCAGCTTGGCCGCGCTAGCGGGAGCCACACACACAGATACGCAGTATTTT. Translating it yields CASSLAALAGATHTDTQYF.

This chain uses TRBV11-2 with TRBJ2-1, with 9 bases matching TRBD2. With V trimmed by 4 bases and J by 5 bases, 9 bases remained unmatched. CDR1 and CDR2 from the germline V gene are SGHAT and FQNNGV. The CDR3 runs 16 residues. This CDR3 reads CASSYPPSGGNNEQFF. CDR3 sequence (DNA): TGTGCCAGCAGCTACCCCCCCAGCGGGGGGAACAATGAGCAGTTCTTC. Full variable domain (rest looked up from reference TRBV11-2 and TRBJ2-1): EAGVAQSPRYKIIEKRQSVAFWCNPISGHATLYWYQQILGQGPKLLIQFQNNGVVDDSQLPKDRFSAERLKGVDSTLKIQPAKLEDSAVYLCASSYPPSGGNNEQFFGPGTRLTVL.

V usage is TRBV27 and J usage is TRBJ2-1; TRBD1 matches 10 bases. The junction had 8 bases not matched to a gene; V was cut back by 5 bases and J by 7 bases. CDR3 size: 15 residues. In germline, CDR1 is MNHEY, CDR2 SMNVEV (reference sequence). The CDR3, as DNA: TGTGCCAGCAGTGACAGGGGGCTGGGTAGAAATGAGCAGTTCTTC. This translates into CASSDRGLGRNEQFF.

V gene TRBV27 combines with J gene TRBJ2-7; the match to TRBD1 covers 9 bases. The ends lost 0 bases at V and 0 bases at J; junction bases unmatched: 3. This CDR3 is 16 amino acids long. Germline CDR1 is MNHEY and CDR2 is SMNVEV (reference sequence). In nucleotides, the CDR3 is TGTGCCAGCAGTTTATCGGTGACAGGGGGCTCCTACGAGCAGTACTTC. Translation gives CASSLSVTGGSYEQYF.

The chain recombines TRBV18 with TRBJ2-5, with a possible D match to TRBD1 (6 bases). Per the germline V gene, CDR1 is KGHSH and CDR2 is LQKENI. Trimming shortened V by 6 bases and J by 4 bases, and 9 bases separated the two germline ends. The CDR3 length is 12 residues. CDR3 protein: CASSRGGETQYF. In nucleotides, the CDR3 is TGTGCCAGCTCCAGGGGTGGAGAGACCCAGTACTTC.

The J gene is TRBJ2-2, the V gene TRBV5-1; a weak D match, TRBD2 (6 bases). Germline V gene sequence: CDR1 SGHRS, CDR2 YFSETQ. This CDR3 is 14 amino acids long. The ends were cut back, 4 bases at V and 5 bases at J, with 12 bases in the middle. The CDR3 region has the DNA TGCGCCAGCAGCCCCTCGGGGGTGACCGGGGAGCTGTTTTTT. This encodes CASSPSGVTGELFF.

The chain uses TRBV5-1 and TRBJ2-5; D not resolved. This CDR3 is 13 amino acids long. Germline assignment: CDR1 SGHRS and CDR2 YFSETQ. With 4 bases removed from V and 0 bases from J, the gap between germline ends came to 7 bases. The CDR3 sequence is CASSPEDQETQYF. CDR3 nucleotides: TGCGCCAGCAGCCCTGAGGACCAAGAGACCCAGTACTTC. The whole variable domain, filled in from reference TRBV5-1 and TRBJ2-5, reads KAGVTQTPRYLIKTRGQQVTLSCSPISGHRSVSWYQQTPGQGLQFLFEYFSETQRNKGNFPGRFSGRQFSNSRSEMNVSTLELGDSALYLCASSPEDQETQYFGPGTRLLVL.

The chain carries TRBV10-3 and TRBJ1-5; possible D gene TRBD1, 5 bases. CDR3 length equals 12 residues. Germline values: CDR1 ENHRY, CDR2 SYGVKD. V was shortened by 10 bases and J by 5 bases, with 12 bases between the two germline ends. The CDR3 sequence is CASSGGDQPQHF. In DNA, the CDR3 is TGTGCCAGCTCCGGGGGTGATCAGCCCCAGCATTTT.

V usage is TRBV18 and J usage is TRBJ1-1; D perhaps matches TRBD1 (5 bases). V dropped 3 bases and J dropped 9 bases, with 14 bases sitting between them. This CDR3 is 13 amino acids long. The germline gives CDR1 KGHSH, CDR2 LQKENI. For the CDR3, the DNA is TGTGCCAGCTCACCTCCCGCAGGGAGTCAAGCTTTCTTT. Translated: CASSPPAGSQAFF. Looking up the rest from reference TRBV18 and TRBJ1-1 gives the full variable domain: NAGVMQNPRHLVRRRGQEARLRCSPMKGHSHVYWYRQLPEEGLKFMVYLQKENIIDESGMPKERFSAEFPKEGPSILRIQQVVRGDSAAYFCASSPPAGSQAFFGQGTRLTVV.

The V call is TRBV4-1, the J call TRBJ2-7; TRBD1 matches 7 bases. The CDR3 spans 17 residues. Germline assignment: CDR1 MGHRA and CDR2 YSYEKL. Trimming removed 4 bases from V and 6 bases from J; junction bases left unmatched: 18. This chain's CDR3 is CASSRISGGQTQVEQYF. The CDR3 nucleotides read TGCGCCAGCAGCCGTATTAGTGGGGGACAGACCCAGGTCGAGCAGTACTTC.

Here the CDR3 DNA reads TGTGCCAGCAGCTTACAGGGTTTCAGAAATTCACCCCTCCACTTT. Translating it yields CASSLQGFRNSPLHF. The chain combines TRBV7-9 with TRBJ1-6; a possible D gene is TRBD1 (5 bases). The V gene lost 2 bases and the J gene lost 7 bases, with 12 bases spanning the gap. The CDR3 consists of 15 residues. The germline V gene has CDR1 SEHNR and CDR2 FQNEAQ (reference sequence).

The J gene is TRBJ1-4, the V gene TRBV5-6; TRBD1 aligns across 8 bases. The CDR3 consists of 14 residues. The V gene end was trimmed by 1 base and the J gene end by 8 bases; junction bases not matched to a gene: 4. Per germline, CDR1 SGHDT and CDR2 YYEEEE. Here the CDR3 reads CASSLTGTGEKLFF. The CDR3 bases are TGTGCCAGCAGCTTGACCGGGACAGGCGAAAAACTGTTTTTT. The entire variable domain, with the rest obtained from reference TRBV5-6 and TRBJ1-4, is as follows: DAGVTQSPTHLIKTRGQQVTLRCSPKSGHDTVSWYQQALGQGPQFIFQYYEEEERQRGNFPDRFSGHQFPNYSSELNVNALLLGDSALYLCASSLTGTGEKLFFGSGTQLSVL.